These 19 T cell receptor beta chains were all obtained from the same sample, sequenced in a study of blood T cells in healthy people across ages. Combining a sample-barcoded 5' primer with a J-beta primer mix, a second PCR ran for roughly 7 to 12 cycles. TCRdb re-called the 5' RACE reads through MiXCR, storing one row per CDR3 protein. This table has about 1,500,000 distinct CDR3 sequences, approximately 28% appearing once. The sequenced sample consisted of blood. These receptors came from a woman aged 25 to 39 in good health.

The rearrangement joins TRBV29-1 to TRBJ2-2, with 9 bases lining up with TRBD2. Germline values: CDR1 SQVTM, CDR2 ANQGSEA. This CDR3 has 15 residues. V lost 1 base to trimming and J lost 7 bases; unmatched junction nucleotides: 7. The DNA for the CDR3 is TGCAGCGTTGAAGGGCCTGGGACTAGCAGCGGGGAGCTGTTTTTT. It encodes CSVEGPGTSSGELFF.

This clonotype was seen just once. One base away lies a much larger clone, so this may be a sequencing read error. The V gene is TRBV12-3 or TRBV12-4, the J gene TRBJ1-2; possible D gene TRBD1, 6 bases. V lost 5 bases to trimming and J lost 7 bases, with 14 bases between them. The CDR3 covers 13 residues. CDR3 nucleotides: TGTGCCAGCAGTAGGGGACATAGCTGTGGCTACACCTTC. Encoded protein: CASSRGHSCGYTF.

This chain joins TRBV30 and TRBJ1-2; weak D call: TRBD1 (5 bases). Germline-derived CDR1 and CDR2 are GTSNPN and SVGIG (reference sequence). This CDR3 region has 12 residues. Trimming cost V 2 bases and J 8 bases, with 12 bases left between them. This chain's CDR3 is CAWSRGSRGYTF. CDR3 bases: TGTGCCTGGAGTAGGGGCAGTCGGGGCTACACCTTC.

The rearrangement joins TRBV5-1 to TRBJ1-1; D is undetermined. Trimming shortened V by 0 bases and J by 5 bases, and 14 bases separated the two germline ends. The CDR3 spans 15 residues. Germline CDR1 is SGHRS and CDR2 is YFSETQ. This chain's CDR3 is CASSLEIGLRTEAFF. Here the CDR3 DNA reads TGCGCCAGCAGCTTGGAAATAGGGCTTAGGACTGAAGCTTTCTTT. Full variable domain (remainder filled in from reference TRBV5-1 and TRBJ1-1): KAGVTQTPRYLIKTRGQQVTLSCSPISGHRSVSWYQQTPGQGLQFLFEYFSETQRNKGNFPGRFSGRQFSNSRSEMNVSTLELGDSALYLCASSLEIGLRTEAFFGQGTRLTVV.

This clonotype was found a few times. CDR3 amino acids: CASSQGGQLYGYTF. CDR3 DNA sequence: TGTGCCAGCAGCCAAGGCGGTCAACTCTATGGCTACACCTTC. The gene calls are TRBV3-1 and TRBJ1-2; D is unclear. The CDR3 is made up of 14 amino acids. Germline CDR1 LGHDT, CDR2 YNNKEL (reference sequence). V was trimmed by 1 base and J by 4 bases, leaving 10 bases between them.

The V gene is TRBV13, the J gene TRBJ2-1; D gene uncertain. CDR3 size: 14 residues. V was trimmed by 1 base and J by 7 bases, leaving 11 bases between them. The germline gives CDR1 PRHDT, CDR2 FYEKMQ (reference sequence). Here the CDR3 reads CASSLAPGRNEQFF. The CDR3 region has the DNA TGTGCCAGCAGCTTAGCGCCCGGCCGGAATGAGCAGTTCTTC.

With regard to this clonotype: The junction differs from germline at one of its ends, possibly a read error. J is TRBJ2-7 and V is TRBV6-1; no definite D call. In germline, CDR1 is MNHNS, CDR2 SASEGT. The CDR3 is made up of 13 amino acids. This chain's CDR3 is CTSSEARPLEQYF. The CDR3 nucleotides are TGTACCAGCAGTGAAGCCAGACCCCTGGAGCAGTACTTC.

This sequence joins TRBV12-3 or TRBV12-4 and TRBJ1-2, with a possible D match to TRBD1 (6 bases). The CDR3 is 11 amino acids. The ends were cut back, 7 bases at V and 8 bases at J, with 11 bases in the middle. The CDR3 sequence: CASNTGIGYTF. The CDR3, as DNA: TGTGCCAGCAACACAGGGATAGGCTACACCTTC.

In this sample, this clonotype turned up once. This sequence may be a read error, since a much larger clone differs from it by one base. The V and J genes are TRBV9 and TRBJ2-1, with unresolved D. From germline, CDR1 is SGDLS and CDR2 YYNGEE. The CDR3 is 14 residues long. CDR3: CASSAYSGGEERFF. CDR3 nucleotide sequence: TGTGCCAGCAGCGCCTACTCAGGTGGGGAAGAGCGGTTCTTC.

The chain employs TRBV9 and TRBJ2-1, with unresolved D. The CDR3 contains 15 residues. The germline CDR1 and CDR2 sequences are SGDLS and YYNGEE. Trimming left V 0 bases short and J 0 bases short, with 7 bases between. CDR3 nucleotide sequence: TGTGCCAGCAGCGTAGCCGACCTCTCCTACAATGAGCAGTTCTTC. Protein: CASSVADLSYNEQFF.

The chain employs TRBV7-2 and TRBJ2-5; tentative D call: TRBD1 (6 bases). CDR3 size: 13 residues. Germline V gene sequence: CDR1 SGHTA, CDR2 FQGNSA. Trimming cost V 8 bases and J 2 bases, with 12 bases left between them. The CDR3 nucleotides are TGTGCCAGCTGTCGGACAGCTCAAGAGACCCAGTACTTC. Translating gives CASCRTAQETQYF. The whole variable domain, remainder taken from reference TRBV7-2 and TRBJ2-5, is GAGVSQSPSNKVTEKGKDVELRCDPISGHTALYWYRQSLGQGLEFLIYFQGNSAPDKSGLPSDRFSAERTGGSVSTLTIQRTQQEDSAVYLCASCRTAQETQYFGPGTRLLVL.

This clonotype has only a few counts. This sequence joins TRBV12-3 or TRBV12-4 and TRBJ2-7; TRBD1 matches 9 bases. CDR3 length: 15 residues. V gave up 4 bases and J gave up 3 bases; unmatched junction bases: 7. The CDR3, as DNA: TGTGCCAGCAGTTCGAACAGGGGGCGTTACTACGAGCAGTACTTC. The encoded protein is CASSSNRGRYYEQYF.

The CDR3 reads CASSDRRIYGYTF. The DNA of the CDR3 is TGCGCCAGCAGTGACCGGAGGATCTATGGCTACACCTTC. The chain joins TRBV10-1 to TRBJ1-2; D unclear. Trimming took off 3 bases at V and 4 bases at J, with 9 bases between the two ends. This CDR3 region has 13 residues. Per the germline V gene, CDR1 is WNHNN and CDR2 is SYGVQD (reference sequence).

There are a few counts of this clonotype. The chain joins TRBV5-6 to TRBJ2-7; D not resolved. The V end was cut by 6 bases, the J end by 0 bases, with 13 bases between. CDR1 is SGHDT and CDR2 is YYEEEE in the germline V gene. The CDR3 length is 14 residues. The CDR3 DNA sequence: TGTGCCAGCACCAGCCCCCTCGGCTCCTACGAGCAGTACTTC. It encodes CASTSPLGSYEQYF.

J is TRBJ2-7 and V is TRBV7-2; D gene ambiguous. With the DNA end fitting TRBJ2-4 better, the J assignment may be wrong. Germline loops: CDR1 SGHTA, CDR2 FQGNSA. There are 11 residues in the CDR3. The CDR3 spells CASRLRDIQYF. The CDR3 DNA is TGTGCCAGCCGGCTAAGGGACATTCAGTACTTC.

The V gene is TRBV7-3, the J gene TRBJ2-3; 13 nucleotides agree with TRBD2. With 5 bases clipped from V and 2 bases from J, the junction kept 7 bases outside the gene matches. Germline CDR1 and CDR2: SGHTA and FQGTGA. The CDR3 loop spans 17 amino acids. The CDR3 here is CASSLGTSGAHTDTQYF. The CDR3 DNA sequence: TGTGCCAGCAGCCTAGGGACTAGCGGGGCCCACACAGATACGCAGTATTTT.

This clonotype was seen many times. The chain couples TRBV29-1 to TRBJ2-5, with TRBD1 matching over 7 bases. The V segment lost 2 bases and the J segment 5 bases; nucleotides outside the gene matches: 5. CDR1 is SQVTM, CDR2 ANQGSEA, per germline. This CDR3 region has 13 residues. CDR3 in DNA: TGCAGCGTTGAAACAGGGGCGGTGGAGACCCAGTACTTC. Encoded protein: CSVETGAVETQYF.

This clonotype was seen many times. The chain employs TRBV6-5 and TRBJ2-1; 8 bases map to TRBD2. The CDR3 loop spans 16 amino acids. J gave up 5 bases and V 6 bases, and 12 bases lay outside the gene matches. From germline, CDR1 is MNHEY and CDR2 SVGAGI. In DNA form, the CDR3 reads TGTGCCAGCAGACAAAGCGGGGGCGGCGGCCACAATGAGCAGTTCTTC. It specifies CASRQSGGGGHNEQFF.

This clonotype has more than one count but fewer than ten. Sequence at one end of the junction differs from germline and may be a read error. This rearrangement joins TRBV6-5 to TRBJ2-7, with TRBD2 as a possible D gene (6 bases). Germline V gives CDR1 MNHEY, CDR2 SVGAGI. The CDR3 has 15 amino acids. The CDR3 spells CSSSSRLAGPYEQYF. The CDR3 DNA follows: TGTTCCAGCAGTTCCCGCCTCGCGGGACCCTACGAGCAGTACTTC.